Following are 24 T cell receptor beta chains from one sample sequenced in a study of T cell responses to AZD1222 COVID-19 vaccine. Here immunoSEQ multiplex PCR was the method, and the copy in TCRdb shows in-frame clones only, minus some. The profile covers 140,000 to 150,000 clones, with around 87% appearing a single time and more than 1.5% taken by the ten largest. Sequencing was performed on peripheral blood, taken on day 0 of AZD1222 vaccination. The source is an adult in good health.

The rearrangement links TRBV14 to TRBJ2-7, with D perhaps TRBD2 (5 bases). CDR3 length: 16 residues. The V and J ends lost 6 bases and 2 bases respectively, with 20 bases between them. Germline loops: CDR1 SGHDN, CDR2 FVKESK. The CDR3 region has the DNA TGTGCCAGCAGAAGGTCTGGGGAGTCGCAAGCCTACGAGCAGTACTTC. Encoded protein: CASRRSGESQAYEQYF.

This chain joins TRBV7-8 and TRBJ1-2, with 7 positions matching TRBD1. The ends lost 6 bases at V and 4 bases at J; junction bases unmatched: 11. CDR3 length: 15 residues. Germline-derived CDR1 and CDR2 are SGHVS and FQNEAQ. CDR3 residues: CASRFNRGVGYGYTF. DNA of the CDR3: TGTGCCAGCAGGTTCAACAGGGGTGTAGGCTATGGCTACACCTTC.

The V call is TRBV11-3, the J call TRBJ2-7, with 7 bases lining up with TRBD1. This CDR3 is 15 amino acids long. Germline CDR1 SGHNT, CDR2 YENEEA. J was trimmed by 2 bases and V by 5 bases; bases with no gene match: 9. CDR3 DNA sequence: TGTGCCAGCAGCAATTGGACAGGACCGCCCTACGAGCAGTACTTC. Protein sequence: CASSNWTGPPYEQYF.

V is TRBV25-1 and J is TRBJ2-7; D gene unclear. Germline V gene sequence: CDR1 MGHDK, CDR2 SYGVNS. The CDR3 totals 13 residues. The V gene lost 0 bases and the J gene lost 8 bases, with 11 bases spanning the gap. This CDR3 is CASSEYNSRQQYF. For the CDR3, the DNA is TGTGCCAGCAGTGAATATAACAGTCGCCAGCAGTACTTC.

This rearrangement joins TRBV3-1 (or the pseudogene TRBV3-2) to TRBJ2-1; D tentatively reads TRBD1 or TRBD2 (5 bases each). The CDR3 spans 19 residues. The V and J ends lost 0 bases and 4 bases respectively, with 22 bases between them. Germline V lookup: CDR1 LGHDT, CDR2 YNNKEL (reference sequence). The CDR3 region is CASSQEVVGVPRNYNEQFF. For the CDR3, the DNA is TGTGCCAGCAGCCAAGAGGTGGTGGGGGTACCTCGCAATTACAATGAGCAGTTCTTC.

The chain is built from TRBV23-1 and TRBJ1-1; no clear D. TRBV23-1 is an open reading frame whose function is uncertain. V lost 4 bases, J lost 7 bases, and 10 bases lay in between. CDR3 length: 12 residues. DNA for the CDR3: TGCGCCAGCAGTCTTTCGGTACGTGAAGCTTTCTTT. This encodes CASSLSVREAFF.

The rearrangement joins TRBV3-1 (or the pseudogene TRBV3-2) to TRBJ2-2; TRBD1 agrees at 9 bases. V was clipped by 0 bases and J by 6 bases; unmatched bases: 5. The CDR3 length is 16 residues. The germline CDR1 and CDR2 sequences are LGHDT and YNNKEL (reference sequence). The CDR3 nucleotides are TGTGCCAGCAGCCAAGATAAGAACAGGGGGCCCGGGGAGCTGTTTTTT. This sequence encodes CASSQDKNRGPGELFF.

This clone showed up just a few times. The chain couples TRBV19 to TRBJ1-6; weak D call: TRBD1 (6 bases). There are 14 residues in the CDR3. Germline lookup yields CDR1 LNHDA and CDR2 SQIVND (reference sequence). The V and J ends lost 1 base and 9 bases respectively, with 10 bases between them. CDR3 loop: CASSIAGVGSPLHF. The DNA for the CDR3 is TGTGCCAGTAGTATAGCAGGGGTCGGTTCACCCCTCCACTTT.

V is TRBV6-1 and J is TRBJ2-5, with D tentatively TRBD2 (6 bases). In germline, CDR1 is MNHNS, CDR2 SASEGT. This CDR3 is 14 amino acids long. Trimming removed 3 bases at V and 5 bases at J, with 13 bases between. The CDR3, as DNA: TGTGCCAGCAGTGAGAAGCAGGCGGGGGAGACCCAGTACTTC. Its protein product is CASSEKQAGETQYF.

The chain employs TRBV5-8 and TRBJ1-5, with no clear D. The CDR3 totals 15 residues. Germline CDR1 is SGHTS and CDR2 is YDEGEE. Trimming shortened V by 4 bases and J by 0 bases, and 11 bases separated the two germline ends. The CDR3 DNA sequence: TGTGCCAGCAGCCAACACGGGAATAGCAATCAGCCCCAGCATTTT. Encoded protein: CASSQHGNSNQPQHF.

The J gene is TRBJ1-2, the V gene TRBV19, with 7 bases fitting TRBD1. Trimming cost V 6 bases and J 4 bases; bases outside gene matches: 14. This CDR3 has 16 amino acids. Per germline, CDR1 LNHDA and CDR2 SQIVND (reference sequence). CDR3 in amino acids: CASSRTKTGTLYGYTF. The CDR3 nucleotides are TGTGCCAGTAGCAGAACTAAGACAGGGACACTCTATGGCTACACCTTC.

This chain links TRBV2 with TRBJ2-7; D unresolved. The CDR3 is 12 amino acids. Germline CDR1 and CDR2: SNHLY and FYNNEI. The V end was cut by 8 bases, the J end by 9 bases, with 17 bases between. The CDR3 DNA sequence: TGTGCCAGCTGTCCAACTCCCGCCGCGCAGTACTTC. This translates into CASCPTPAAQYF.

The chain uses TRBV30 and TRBJ2-3, with 11 positions matching TRBD1. The CDR3 has 15 amino acids. J lost 4 bases, V lost 0 bases, and 3 bases had no gene match. CDR1 is GTSNPN, CDR2 SVGIG, per germline (reference sequence). The DNA of the CDR3 is TGTGCCTGGAGTGTGGGACAGGGGGTTGCAGATACGCAGTATTTT. It encodes CAWSVGQGVADTQYF.

Only one count was recorded for this clone. The genes are TRBV6-6 and TRBJ1-4, with D perhaps matching TRBD1 (5 bases). V lost 6 bases and J 0 bases, leaving 8 bases between the germline ends. CDR1 is MNHNY and CDR2 is SVGAGI in the germline V gene (reference sequence). CDR3 length equals 14 residues. The CDR3 is CASRPGSTNEKLFF. The DNA for the CDR3 is TGTGCCAGCAGACCAGGGTCAACTAATGAAAAACTGTTTTTT.

The chain links TRBV14 to TRBJ1-5; possible D gene TRBD1, 6 bases. The length of the CDR3 is 14 residues. Germline values: CDR1 SGHDN, CDR2 FVKESK. V lost 2 bases and J lost 3, with 8 bases in between. The CDR3: CASSQMGANQPQHF. The CDR3 nucleotides read TGTGCCAGCAGCCAAATGGGGGCCAATCAGCCCCAGCATTTT. The complete variable domain, with remaining parts taken from reference TRBV14 and TRBJ1-5, reads EAGVTQFPSHSVIEKGQTVTLRCDPISGHDNLYWYRRVMGKEIKFLLHFVKESKQDESGMPNNRFLAERTGGTYSTLKVQPAELEDSGVYFCASSQMGANQPQHFGDGTRLSIL.

The V gene is TRBV27, the J gene TRBJ1-6; 9 nucleotides match TRBD1. Germline CDR1 MNHEY, CDR2 SMNVEV (reference sequence). This CDR3 is built from 15 residues. The ends lost 5 bases at V and 10 bases at J; junction bases unmatched: 9. The chain's CDR3 is CASSRDRAGGSPLHF. CDR3 in DNA: TGTGCCAGCAGTCGGGACAGGGCAGGAGGGTCACCCCTCCACTTT.

The V call is TRBV10-2, the J call TRBJ1-5, with D unresolved. Germline V CDR1 and CDR2: WSHSY, SAAADI. V shed 8 bases and J shed 1 base, with 6 bases lying between them. The CDR3 covers 12 residues. As DNA, the CDR3 is TGCGCCAGCGGAGTGAGCAATCAGCCCCAGCATTTT. Translating it yields CASGVSNQPQHF.

The V gene is TRBV4-1, the J gene TRBJ2-2; D unresolved. Deletions cut 6 bases from V and 7 bases from J, with 15 bases between. Germline V CDR1 and CDR2: MGHRA, YSYEKL. The CDR3 covers 14 residues. In DNA, the CDR3 is TGCGCCAGCAGTCGAAGGGAAACGGACGGGGAGCTGTTTTTT. It is translated as CASSRRETDGELFF.

The chain uses TRBV7-2 and TRBJ1-5, with D hard to call. V was cut by 1 base and J by 7 bases, with 14 bases left in between. CDR1 is SGHTA and CDR2 is FQGNSA in the germline V gene. This CDR3 region has 15 residues. The CDR3 DNA follows: TGTGCCAGCAGCTTAGGGGGATGGGGAGGGCAGCCCCAGCATTTT. Its protein product is CASSLGGWGGQPQHF.

The rearrangement links TRBV2 to TRBJ1-5; D remains ambiguous. The CDR3 extends over 14 amino acids. Trimming cost V 3 bases and J 3 bases, with 9 bases left between them. Germline V gene sequence: CDR1 SNHLY, CDR2 FYNNEI. Here the CDR3 reads CASSEIQTNQPQHF. CDR3 bases: TGTGCCAGCAGTGAGATACAGACCAATCAGCCCCAGCATTTT.

The chain carries TRBV18 and TRBJ1-6; D call uncertain. Germline assignment: CDR1 KGHSH and CDR2 LQKENI. The V end was cut by 2 bases, the J end by 10 bases, with 9 bases between. This CDR3 is 13 amino acids long. CDR3: CASSPDKDSPLHF. For the CDR3, the DNA is TGTGCCAGCTCACCAGATAAGGACTCACCCCTCCACTTT.

This chain joins TRBV5-1 and TRBJ2-7; D not certain. Germline values: CDR1 SGHRS, CDR2 YFSETQ. Trimming cost V 4 bases and J 3 bases, with 8 bases left between them. The CDR3 totals 12 residues. The CDR3 DNA sequence: TGCGCCAGCAGCACGGACGGCTACGAGCAGTACTTC. Translation gives CASSTDGYEQYF.

The rearrangement joins TRBV27 to TRBJ1-1; 8 nucleotides align to TRBD1. J lost 0 bases, V lost 3 bases, and 15 bases had no gene match. Germline CDR1 MNHEY, CDR2 SMNVEV (reference sequence). This CDR3 is 19 amino acids long. This CDR3 is CASSLRFDGTGGLNTEAFF. In DNA form, the CDR3 reads TGTGCCAGCAGTTTGCGATTCGATGGGACAGGCGGCTTGAACACTGAAGCTTTCTTT.

The J gene is TRBJ1-5, the V gene TRBV19, with no clear D. Trimming cost V 4 bases and J 8 bases, with 12 bases left between them. The CDR3 has 13 amino acids. Germline V gives CDR1 LNHDA, CDR2 SQIVND (reference sequence). The DNA of the CDR3 is TGTGCCAGTAGTACCCAAGCCGGGGAGCCCCAGCATTTT. Protein sequence: CASSTQAGEPQHF. The entire variable domain, with the rest obtained from reference TRBV19 and TRBJ1-5, is as follows: DGGITQSPKYLFRKEGQNVTLSCEQNLNHDAMYWYRQDPGQGLRLIYYSQIVNDFQKGDIAEGYSVSREKKESFPLTVTSAQKNPTAFYLCASSTQAGEPQHFGDGTRLSIL.